This TCR beta chain was recorded in a study of beta chain features in type 1 diabetes. General study findings and limits: VDJ junctions from patients with type 1 diabetes contained fewer insertions and more deletions. Moderately but significantly shorter TCRB CDR3s were found in Type 1 diabetes patients in all four CD4+ subsets.

A remark on this clone: Its antigen is unidentified.

Per donor, one heparinised blood draw averaged approximately 120 mL. Purities in excess of 95% were seen in all sorted populations. V shed 1 base and J shed 5 bases, with 9 bases lying between them. CDR1 and CDR2 from the germline V gene are SGHAT and FQNNGV. The CDR3 covers 13 residues. Investigators reverse transcribed all isolated RNA, so they sequenced expressed TCRB transcripts. The repertoire was sequenced with immunoSEQ multiplex PCR; TCRdb's copy has only in-frame clones and lacks some. The data show about 270,000 clones, with 12% to 15% seen just once and approximately 0.024% held by the top ten.

The TCR sequence derives from a woman between 40 and 50 years old in good health. The sample taken for sequencing was naive CD4+ T cells from blood. The chain recombines TRBV11-2 with TRBJ2-7; D is unclear. The CDR3, as DNA: TGTGCCAGCAGCTTAGGGGCCTGGGACGAGCAGTACTTC. The encoded protein is CASSLGAWDEQYF.